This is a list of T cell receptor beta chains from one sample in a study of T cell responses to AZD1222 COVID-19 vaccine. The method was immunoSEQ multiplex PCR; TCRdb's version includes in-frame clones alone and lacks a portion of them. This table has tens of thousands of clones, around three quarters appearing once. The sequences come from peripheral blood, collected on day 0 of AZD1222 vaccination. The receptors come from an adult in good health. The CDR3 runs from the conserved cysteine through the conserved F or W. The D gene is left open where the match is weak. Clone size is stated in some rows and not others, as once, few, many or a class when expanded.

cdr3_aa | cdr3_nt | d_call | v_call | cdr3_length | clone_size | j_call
CASSWGRLNTEAFF | TGTGCCAGCAGTTGGGGACGGCTGAACACTGAAGCTTTCTTT | NA | TRBV6-5 | 14 | NA | TRBJ1-1
CATSRDRSVLNSPLHF | TGTGCCACCAGCAGAGATCGATCAGTCCTAAATTCACCCCTCCACTTT | NA | TRBV15 | 16 | NA | TRBJ1-6
CASSFHNPQVPDQPQHF | TGTGCCAGCAGTTTTCATAACCCACAGGTGCCAGATCAGCCCCAGCATTTT | NA | TRBV27 | 17 | NA | TRBJ1-5
CASSITGDSNQPQHF | TGTGCCAGTAGTATTACAGGGGATAGCAATCAGCCCCAGCATTTT | TRBD1 | TRBV19 | 15 | once | TRBJ1-5
CASSRDRFNGYTF | TGTGCCAGCAGCCGGGACAGATTTAATGGCTACACCTTC | TRBD1 | TRBV7-2 | 13 | NA | TRBJ1-2
CASSLGSNSPLHF | TGTGCCAGCAGCTTGGGCAGTAATTCACCCCTCCACTTT | NA | TRBV5-5 | 13 | NA | TRBJ1-6
CASRPGAQPQHF | TGTGCCAGCAGGCCCGGCGCCCAGCCCCAGCATTTT | NA | TRBV28 | 12 | NA | TRBJ1-5
CASSPNWGTEAFF | TGTGCCAGTAGCCCGAATTGGGGCACTGAAGCTTTCTTT | NA | TRBV19 | 13 | NA | TRBJ1-1
CASSERHITGRTEAFF | TGTGCCAGCAGTGAACGGCATATCACAGGGAGGACTGAAGCTTTCTTT | NA | TRBV2 | 16 | NA | TRBJ1-1
CASSSERWGNQPQHF | TGTGCCAGCAGTTCGGAGAGGTGGGGCAATCAGCCCCAGCATTTT | NA | TRBV27 | 15 | NA | TRBJ1-5
CASSYSITTNEKLFF | TGTGCCAGCAGTTATTCAATAACAACTAATGAAAAACTGTTTTTT | NA | TRBV6-5 | 15 | NA | TRBJ1-4
CASSLADLGGETQYF | TGTGCCAGCAGCTTAGCTGACCTCGGGGGGGAGACCCAGTACTTC | TRBD2 | TRBV7-8 | 15 | few | TRBJ2-5
CAWSARSGSEAFF | TGTGCCTGGAGTGCCCGCTCTGGGAGCGAAGCTTTCTTT | NA | TRBV30 | 13 | few | TRBJ1-1
CASGLGQTNTEAFF | TGTGCTAGTGGTTTAGGACAGACGAACACTGAAGCTTTCTTT | NA | TRBV12-5 | 14 | NA | TRBJ1-1
CASSWRGQGNSPLHF | TGCGCCAGCAGCTGGCGGGGACAGGGAAATTCACCCCTCCACTTT | TRBD1 | TRBV5-1 | 15 | NA | TRBJ1-6
CASSPRASPEAFF | TGTGCCAGCAGCCCGAGGGCCAGCCCTGAAGCTTTCTTT | NA | TRBV7-9 | 13 | NA | TRBJ1-1
CAGGLAGVADTQYF | TGTGCCGGCGGACTAGCGGGAGTAGCAGATACGCAGTATTTT | TRBD2 | TRBV30 | 14 | NA | TRBJ2-3
CASSLGGRSTDTQYF | TGTGCCAGCAGCTTGGGCGGGAGAAGCACAGATACGCAGTATTTT | TRBD2 | TRBV5-4 | 15 | once | TRBJ2-3
CASSPPGWDTGELFF | TGTGCCAGCTCACCACCAGGGTGGGACACCGGGGAGCTGTTTTTT | NA | TRBV18 | 15 | NA | TRBJ2-2
CASKSGPAETQYF | TGTGCCAGCAAATCGGGACCGGCGGAGACCCAGTACTTC | NA | TRBV7-2 | 13 | NA | TRBJ2-5
CATSPSGANTGELFF | TGTGCCACCAGCCCTAGCGGGGCCAACACCGGGGAGCTGTTTTTT | TRBD2 | TRBV15 | 15 | NA | TRBJ2-2
CASSHTSGRAGTGELFF | TGTGCCAGCAGCCACACTAGCGGGAGGGCCGGAACCGGGGAGCTGTTTTTT | TRBD2 | TRBV3-1/TRBV3-2 | 17 | NA | TRBJ2-2
CASSPGVGGKAETQYF | TGTGCCAGCAGCCCGGGAGTGGGCGGGAAAGCAGAGACCCAGTACTTC | NA | TRBV11-2 | 16 | NA | TRBJ2-5
CASDRGLNQPQHF | TGTGCCAGCGACAGGGGGCTAAATCAGCCCCAGCATTTT | TRBD1 | TRBV28 | 13 | once | TRBJ1-5
CASSPYLEDTQYF | TGTGCCAGCTCACCCTACCTGGAGGATACGCAGTATTTT | NA | TRBV18 | 13 | once | TRBJ2-3
CATSARGKDYGYTF | TGTGCCACCAGTGCTAGGGGTAAGGACTATGGCTACACCTTC | NA | TRBV24-1 | 14 | few | TRBJ1-2
CASTDKGEPTEAFF | TGTGCCAGCACCGACAAGGGGGAGCCCACTGAAGCTTTCTTT | NA | TRBV5-4 | 14 | NA | TRBJ1-1
CASSQDGQSINEKLFF | TGTGCCAGCAGCCAAGATGGGCAATCTATTAATGAAAAACTGTTTTTT | NA | TRBV3-1/TRBV3-2 | 16 | NA | TRBJ1-4
CASSRSSGTGANEQYF | TGTGCCAGCAGCCGTAGCAGCGGGACAGGTGCGAACGAGCAGTACTTC | NA | TRBV9 | 16 | NA | TRBJ2-7
CASSINLQPQHF | TGTGCCAGTAGTATTAATCTACAGCCCCAGCATTTT | NA | TRBV19 | 12 | NA | TRBJ1-5
CASSNRLAETTDTQYF | TGTGCCAGCAGCAACCGACTAGCGGAGACCACAGATACGCAGTATTTT | TRBD2 | TRBV11-2 | 16 | NA | TRBJ2-3
CASSLKSPGLNIQYF | TGTGCCAGCAGCTTGAAATCGCCAGGGCTAAACATTCAGTACTTC | NA | TRBV5-5 | 15 | NA | TRBJ2-4
CASRDGSGVKQFF | TGTGCCAGCAGGGATGGGAGCGGGGTTAAGCAGTTCTTC | TRBD2 | TRBV6-5 | 13 | NA | TRBJ2-1
CSVLGREQFF | TGCAGCGTTCTGGGACGTGAGCAGTTCTTC | NA | TRBV29-1 | 10 | NA | TRBJ2-1
CASSLSSGRGRDTQYF | TGTGCCAGCAGCTTATCTAGCGGGAGAGGGAGAGATACGCAGTATTTT | TRBD2 | TRBV7-8 | 16 | NA | TRBJ2-3
CASSSRISTSGGYNEQFF | TGTGCCAGCAGCTCTCGAATTTCGACTAGCGGGGGCTACAATGAGCAGTTCTTC | TRBD2 | TRBV4-2 | 18 | NA | TRBJ2-1
CASSDQGELQPQHF | TGTGCCAGCAGTGACCAGGGAGAATTACAGCCCCAGCATTTT | NA | TRBV6-1 | 14 | NA | TRBJ1-5
CASSYSRGAHGSPLHF | TGTGCCAGCAGTTACTCGAGAGGGGCTCATGGTTCACCCCTCCACTTT | NA | TRBV6-5 | 16 | NA | TRBJ1-6
CASLERGYTDTQYF | TGTGCCAGCCTTGAGCGGGGATACACAGATACGCAGTATTTT | TRBD2 | TRBV6-5 | 14 | NA | TRBJ2-3
CASSEITGLAGGGHEQFF | TGTGCCAGCAGTGAGATCACGGGACTAGCGGGAGGGGGCCATGAGCAGTTCTTC | TRBD2 | TRBV6-1 | 18 | NA | TRBJ2-1
CASSWATGDSDTQYF | TGTGCCAGCAGCTGGGCTACAGGGGATTCAGATACGCAGTATTTT | TRBD1 | TRBV6-5 | 15 | once | TRBJ2-3
CASRTGSLGGSGANVLTF | TGCGCCAGCCGAACCGGGAGCCTTGGGGGCTCTGGGGCCAACGTCCTGACTTTC | NA | TRBV5-1 | 18 | NA | TRBJ2-6
CASSSREGGYTF | TGTGCCAGCAGTTCCAGGGAGGGTGGCTACACCTTC | NA | TRBV28 | 12 | NA | TRBJ1-2
CASSSRYGYTF | TGTGCCAGCAGCTCCCGCTATGGCTACACCTTC | NA | TRBV5-6 | 11 | NA | TRBJ1-2
CASSSRMTEGYGYTF | TGTGCCAGCAGCTCTAGAATGACAGAAGGATATGGCTACACCTTC | NA | TRBV7-2 | 15 | NA | TRBJ1-2
CASSSGTGGFTIYF | TGCGCCAGCAGCTCGGGGACGGGTGGGTTCACCATATATTTT | NA | TRBV5-1 | 14 | NA | TRBJ1-3
CAIRGHTNYGYTF | TGTGCCATCAGGGGGCATACTAACTATGGCTACACCTTC | NA | TRBV10-3 | 13 | NA | TRBJ1-2
CASSRLAGGNTGELFF | TGTGCCAGCAGTCGACTAGCGGGGGGCAACACCGGGGAGCTGTTTTTT | TRBD2 | TRBV27 | 16 | NA | TRBJ2-2
CAISAGGSTEAFF | TGTGCCATCAGCGCAGGGGGGTCCACTGAAGCTTTCTTT | TRBD1 | TRBV10-3 | 13 | NA | TRBJ1-1
CASSLGRGTGELFF | TGTGCCAGCAGCTTGGGTAGGGGGACCGGGGAGCTGTTTTTT | NA | TRBV5-5 | 14 | NA | TRBJ2-2
CASSLVTGNTGELFF | TGCGCCAGCAGCTTAGTCACAGGGAACACCGGGGAGCTGTTTTTT | NA | TRBV5-1 | 15 | NA | TRBJ2-2
CASSQGAGGGNTIYF | TGTGCCAGCAGCCAAGGTGCAGGGGGTGGAAACACCATATATTTT | TRBD1 | TRBV3-1/TRBV3-2 | 15 | few | TRBJ1-3
CATSLRGGYNEQFF | TGTGCCACCTCCCTGCGGGGGGGGTACAATGAGCAGTTCTTC | TRBD2 | TRBV15 | 14 | few | TRBJ2-1
CATSRDLTPQHF | TGTGCCACCAGCAGAGATCTAACTCCCCAGCATTTT | NA | TRBV15 | 12 | NA | TRBJ1-5
CASSRDSTDYGYTF | TGTGCCAGCAGCCGGGACAGCACAGACTATGGCTACACCTTC | TRBD1 | TRBV7-9 | 14 | NA | TRBJ1-2
CASSFYREDQPQHF | TGTGCCAGCAGCTTCTACAGGGAGGATCAGCCCCAGCATTTT | NA | TRBV7-2 | 14 | NA | TRBJ1-5
CASYPGRLVTGELFF | TGTGCCAGCTACCCAGGGCGTTTGGTGACCGGGGAGCTGTTTTTT | NA | TRBV2 | 15 | NA | TRBJ2-2
CASSEVLTGSGQPQHF | TGTGCCAGCAGTGAAGTGCTTACAGGTTCAGGACAGCCCCAGCATTTT | NA | TRBV6-1 | 16 | NA | TRBJ1-5
CAISDNRQNTEAFF | TGTGCCATCAGTGATAACCGCCAGAACACTGAAGCTTTCTTT | NA | TRBV10-3 | 14 | NA | TRBJ1-1
CASTWLAGDPINEQFF | TGTGCCAGCACCTGGCTAGCGGGAGACCCCATTAATGAGCAGTTCTTC | TRBD2 | TRBV2 | 16 | NA | TRBJ2-1